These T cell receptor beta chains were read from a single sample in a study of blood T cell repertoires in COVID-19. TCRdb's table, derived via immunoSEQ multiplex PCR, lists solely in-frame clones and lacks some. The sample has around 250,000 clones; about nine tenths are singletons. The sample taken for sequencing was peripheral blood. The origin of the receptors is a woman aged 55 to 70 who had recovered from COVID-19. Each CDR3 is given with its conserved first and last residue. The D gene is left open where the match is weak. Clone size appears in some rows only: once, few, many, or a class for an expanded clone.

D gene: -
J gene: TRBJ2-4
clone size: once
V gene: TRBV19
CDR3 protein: CASSIRTALAKNIQYF
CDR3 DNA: TGTGCCAGTAGTATTAGGACAGCACTAGCCAAAAACATTCAGTACTTC

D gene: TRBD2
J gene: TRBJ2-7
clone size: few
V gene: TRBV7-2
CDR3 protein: CASSLGGGRFYEQYF
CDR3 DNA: TGTGCCAGCAGCTTGGGCGGGGGGCGCTTCTACGAGCAGTACTTC

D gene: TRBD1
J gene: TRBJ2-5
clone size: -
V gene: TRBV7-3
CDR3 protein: CASSLFGTGEETQYF
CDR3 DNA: TGTGCCAGCAGCTTATTCGGGACAGGGGAAGAGACCCAGTACTTC

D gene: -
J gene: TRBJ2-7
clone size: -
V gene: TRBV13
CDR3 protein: CASSLEGGGGIAEQYF
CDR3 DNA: TGTGCCAGCAGCTTAGAAGGCGGCGGCGGAATCGCCGAGCAGTACTTC

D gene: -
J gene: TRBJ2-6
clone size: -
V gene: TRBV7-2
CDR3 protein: CASSLAAASGANVLTF
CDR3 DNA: TGTGCCAGCAGCTTGGCGGCAGCCTCCGGGGCCAACGTCCTGACTTTC

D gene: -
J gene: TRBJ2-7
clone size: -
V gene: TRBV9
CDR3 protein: CASSPTLSYEQYF
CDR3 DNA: TGTGCCAGCAGCCCCACCCTATCCTACGAGCAGTACTTC

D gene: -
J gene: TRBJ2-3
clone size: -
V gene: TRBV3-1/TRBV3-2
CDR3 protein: CASSQGQGPDTQYF
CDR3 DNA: TGTGCCAGCAGCCAAGGGCAGGGGCCAGATACGCAGTATTTT

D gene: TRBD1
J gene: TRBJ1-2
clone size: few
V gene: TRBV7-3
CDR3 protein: CASSLGQDYGYTF
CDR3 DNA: TGTGCCAGCAGCTTAGGACAGGATTATGGCTACACCTTC

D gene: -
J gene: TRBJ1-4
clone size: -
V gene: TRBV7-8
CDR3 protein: CASSLSGRVTEKLFF
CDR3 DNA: TGTGCCAGCAGCTTATCGGGCAGGGTCACCGAAAAACTGTTTTTT

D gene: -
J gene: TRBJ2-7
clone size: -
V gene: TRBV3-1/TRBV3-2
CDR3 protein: CASSHLEGREQYF
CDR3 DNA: TGTGCCAGCAGCCACCTGGAGGGGAGGGAGCAGTACTTC

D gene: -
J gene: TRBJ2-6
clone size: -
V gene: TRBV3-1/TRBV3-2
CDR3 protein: CASSTWSTAGANVLTF
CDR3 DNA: TGTGCCAGCAGCACCTGGTCGACTGCTGGGGCCAACGTCCTGACTTTC

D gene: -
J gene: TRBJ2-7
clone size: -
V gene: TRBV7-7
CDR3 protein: CASSRQQGYEQYF
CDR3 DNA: TGTGCTAGCAGCCGACAGCAGGGCTACGAGCAGTACTTC

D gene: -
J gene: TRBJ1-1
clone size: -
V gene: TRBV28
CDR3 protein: CASSLDTNTEAFF
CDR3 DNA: TGTGCCAGCAGCTTGGACACGAACACTGAAGCTTTCTTT

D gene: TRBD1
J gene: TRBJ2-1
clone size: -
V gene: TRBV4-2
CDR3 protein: CASSRAAQGYNEQFF
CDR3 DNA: TGTGCCAGCAGCCGAGCAGCACAGGGGTACAATGAGCAGTTCTTC

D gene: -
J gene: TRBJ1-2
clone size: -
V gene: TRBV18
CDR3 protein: CASSPRPAAAGGYTF
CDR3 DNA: TGTGCCAGCTCACCGCGACCAGCGGCAGCTGGTGGCTACACCTTC

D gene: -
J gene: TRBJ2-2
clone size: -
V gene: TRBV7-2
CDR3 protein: CASSLSAGELFF
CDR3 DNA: TGTGCCAGCAGCTTGTCAGCCGGGGAGCTGTTTTTT

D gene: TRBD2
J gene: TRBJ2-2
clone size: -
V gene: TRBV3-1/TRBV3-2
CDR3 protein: CASSLRGGSPTGELFF
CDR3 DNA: TGTGCCAGCAGCCTCCGCGGGGGTTCACCGACCGGGGAGCTGTTTTTT

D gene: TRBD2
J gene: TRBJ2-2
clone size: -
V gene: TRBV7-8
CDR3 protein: CASSPSSLGGGADGELFF
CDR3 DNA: TGTGCCAGCAGCCCTTCCTCCCTGGGCGGGGGGGCGGACGGGGAGCTGTTTTTT

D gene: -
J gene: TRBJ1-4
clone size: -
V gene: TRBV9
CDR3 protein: CASSEGGVVDEKLFF
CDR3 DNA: TGTGCCAGCAGCGAGGGCGGGGTGGTTGATGAAAAACTGTTTTTT

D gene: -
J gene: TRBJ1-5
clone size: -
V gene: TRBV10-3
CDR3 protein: CAISRTDNQPQHF
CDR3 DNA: TGTGCCATCAGTCGGACAGACAATCAGCCCCAGCATTTT

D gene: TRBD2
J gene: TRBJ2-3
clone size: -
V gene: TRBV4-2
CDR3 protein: CASSPGTRPTDTQYF
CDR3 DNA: TGTGCCAGCAGCCCCGGGACTAGACCTACAGATACGCAGTATTTT

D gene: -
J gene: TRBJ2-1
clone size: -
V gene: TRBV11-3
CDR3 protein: CASSLERREQFF
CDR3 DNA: TGTGCCAGCAGCTTAGAACGCAGAGAGCAGTTCTTC

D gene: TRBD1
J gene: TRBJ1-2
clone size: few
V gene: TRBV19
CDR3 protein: CASSFGTVNYGYTF
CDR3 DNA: TGTGCCAGTAGTTTCGGGACAGTTAACTATGGCTACACCTTC